A single sample is the source of the 8 T cell receptor beta chains below, sequenced in a study of cytomegalovirus exposure and HLA in healthy donors. PCR involved 60 Vbeta and 13 Jbeta primers. The assay was immunoSEQ multiplex PCR, and TCRdb's table has in-frame clones only and misses some. The sample consists of over 100,000 clones, roughly 80% of them appearing once. The material sequenced was PBMCs. All receptors derive from a young man in good health and CMV-seronegative.

This clone was detected only once. This chain connects TRBV7-2 to TRBJ2-1, with TRBD2 matching over 9 bases. Germline CDR1 SGHTA, CDR2 FQGNSA. This CDR3 is 15 amino acids long. V lost 6 bases to trimming and J lost 7 bases; unmatched junction nucleotides: 10. The CDR3: CASRGTLAGVNEQFF. The CDR3 DNA follows: TGTGCCAGCAGAGGAACATTAGCGGGGGTTAATGAGCAGTTCTTC.

The chain employs TRBV2 and TRBJ2-1, with 11 nucleotides matching TRBD1. The CDR3 contains 15 residues. Germline CDR1 reads SNHLY; CDR2 reads FYNNEI. After removal of 2 bases from V and 6 bases from J, the junction contained 3 bases not matched to a gene. The CDR3 is CASSETGTGGNEQFF. CDR3 DNA: TGTGCCAGCAGTGAAACTGGGACAGGGGGCAATGAGCAGTTCTTC.

The chain carries TRBV14 and TRBJ2-2; TRBD1 matches 11 bases. V trimming: 4 bases; J trimming: 3 bases; junction bases outside the gene matches: 7. Looked up from germline, CDR1 is SGHDN and CDR2 is FVKESK. This CDR3 contains 17 residues. CDR3 nucleotides: TGTGCCAGCAGCCGGCACCGGGACAGGGGGTACACCGGGGAGCTGTTTTTT. Amino acids: CASSRHRDRGYTGELFF.

The chain carries TRBV25-1 and TRBJ2-7, with D perhaps TRBD2 (7 bases). Germline V gives CDR1 MGHDK, CDR2 SYGVNS. The ends were cut back, 5 bases at V and 5 bases at J, with 19 bases in the middle. The CDR3 loop spans 15 amino acids. The CDR3 bases are TGTGCCAGCAGTAGCCAAGGGGGGGCATGGGACGAGCAGTACTTC. Protein sequence: CASSSQGGAWDEQYF.

The rearrangement links TRBV19 to TRBJ2-2; TRBD1 agrees at 7 bases. The CDR3 has 14 amino acids. Germline trimming cut 7 bases from V and 3 bases from J; bases unmatched to any gene: 5. Germline CDR1 and CDR2: LNHDA and SQIVND (reference sequence). The CDR3 loop is CASTNTGDTGELFF. Here the CDR3 DNA reads TGTGCCAGTACCAATACAGGGGACACCGGGGAGCTGTTTTTT.

The rearrangement links TRBV28 to TRBJ1-6; D remains unclear. Germline V gene lookup returns CDR1 MDHEN and CDR2 SYDVKM. Trimming cost V 6 bases and J 0 bases, with 15 bases left between them. This CDR3 has 17 amino acids. Written as DNA, the CDR3 is TGTGCCAGCAGGGAACGAGACCGGAGCTCCTATAATTCACCCCTCCACTTT. This encodes CASRERDRSSYNSPLHF.

The chain combines TRBV9 with TRBJ1-1; 8 bases align to TRBD1. Trimming at V came to 4 bases and at J to 2 bases, leaving 7 bases not matched to a gene. The CDR3 has 15 residues. Germline V lookup: CDR1 SGDLS, CDR2 YYNGEE. This chain's CDR3 is CASSPTGALNTEAFF. The CDR3, as DNA: TGTGCCAGCAGCCCGACAGGGGCCTTAAACACTGAAGCTTTCTTT.

This chain connects TRBV2 to TRBJ1-4; D perhaps matches TRBD1 (6 bases). The germline CDR1 and CDR2 sequences are SNHLY and FYNNEI. This CDR3 has 14 amino acids. The V end was cut by 8 bases, the J end by 8 bases, with 18 bases between. In DNA, the CDR3 is TGTGCCAGCGTGTCGACAGGCAGGAGGGAAAAACTGTTTTTT. This sequence encodes CASVSTGRREKLFF. The full variable domain, in which reference TRBV2 and TRBJ1-4 provide the parts outside the CDR3, is EPEVTQTPSHQVTQMGQEVILRCVPISNHLYFYWYRQILGQKVEFLVSFYNNEISEKSEIFDDQFSVERPDGSNFTLKIRSTKLEDSAMYFCASVSTGRREKLFFGSGTQLSVL.